Following are 9 T cell receptor beta chains from one sample sequenced in a study of immune cell composition in non-small cell lung cancer. Normal lung was taken at the farthest possible site, at least 3 cm from tumour. Measured with immunoSEQ multiplex PCR; TCRdb has only the in-frame clones, and not every one. The sample records about 3,600 clones, just under 75% being singletons. The sample taken for sequencing was non-adjacent lung tissue. These receptors all come from a human donor with non-small cell lung cancer.

J is TRBJ2-1 and V is TRBV28; 8 bases map to TRBD1. J gave up 4 bases and V 3 bases, and 5 bases lay outside the gene matches. CDR3 length: 15 amino acids. CDR1 and CDR2 from the germline V gene are MDHEN and SYDVKM. DNA of the CDR3: TGTGCCAGCAGTTTTCGCCAGGGGGCGTACAATGAGCAGTTCTTC. Amino acid sequence: CASSFRQGAYNEQFF. The full variable domain, in which reference TRBV28 and TRBJ2-1 provide the parts outside the CDR3, is DVKVTQSSRYLVKRTGEKVFLECVQDMDHENMFWYRQDPGLGLRLIYFSYDVKMKEKGDIPEGYSVSREKKERFSLILESASTNQTSMYLCASSFRQGAYNEQFFGPGTRLTVL.

The chain combines TRBV18 with TRBJ1-2; D is undetermined. The CDR3 is made up of 16 amino acids. CDR1 and CDR2 (germline): KGHSH, LQKENI. The V end was cut by 3 bases, the J end by 0 bases, with 14 bases between. As DNA, the CDR3 is TGTGCCAGCTCACCCCAACTAGACCGCGCTAACTATGGCTACACCTTC. Amino acid sequence: CASSPQLDRANYGYTF. The full variable domain, rest sourced from reference TRBV18 and TRBJ1-2, is NAGVMQNPRHLVRRRGQEARLRCSPMKGHSHVYWYRQLPEEGLKFMVYLQKENIIDESGMPKERFSAEFPKEGPSILRIQQVVRGDSAAYFCASSPQLDRANYGYTFGSGTRLTVV.

This rearrangement joins TRBV6-1 to TRBJ1-5; a weak D match, TRBD1 (6 bases). The CDR3 has 12 amino acids. With 11 bases removed from V and 3 bases from J, the gap between germline ends came to 11 bases. Germline lookup yields CDR1 MNHNS and CDR2 SASEGT. The CDR3 DNA follows: TGTGCCGCAGGACAGCTCAATCAGCCCCAGCATTTT. It codes for CAAGQLNQPQHF.

The chain joins TRBV27 to TRBJ1-1; TRBD1 is a possible D gene (6 bases). Germline V gives CDR1 MNHEY, CDR2 SMNVEV (reference sequence). Trimming took off 6 bases at V and 3 bases at J, with 14 bases between the two ends. This CDR3 comprises 14 residues. The CDR3 sequence: CASRRNRVDTEAFF. CDR3 coding DNA: TGTGCCAGCAGGCGAAACAGGGTGGACACTGAAGCTTTCTTT.

This clone was counted a few times. The CDR3 region has the DNA TGTGCCAGCAGCGAGGGACAAGCCTCGGGCTACACCTTC. Its translation: CASSEGQASGYTF. J is TRBJ1-2 and V is TRBV9, with TRBD1 as a possible D gene (6 bases). Looked up from germline, CDR1 is SGDLS and CDR2 is YYNGEE. This CDR3 contains 13 residues. Trimming shortened V by 3 bases and J by 8 bases, and 14 bases separated the two germline ends.

The rearrangement links TRBV7-6 to TRBJ1-5, with unresolved D. Deletions cut 2 bases from V and 0 bases from J, with 11 bases between. Germline lookup yields CDR1 SGHVS and CDR2 FNYEAQ. CDR3 size: 16 residues. The CDR3 DNA follows: TGTGCCAGCAGCTTATTCGGCGGGGTTAGCAATCAGCCCCAGCATTTT. Protein sequence: CASSLFGGVSNQPQHF.

This clone has just a few counts. The V call is TRBV5-1, the J call TRBJ1-4; 9 bases match TRBD1. Per germline, CDR1 SGHRS and CDR2 YFSETQ. This CDR3 comprises 14 residues. V shed 4 bases and J 7 bases; nucleotides not matched to a gene: 5. CDR3: CASSGGQGVEKLFF. The CDR3 nucleotides are TGCGCCAGCAGCGGGGGACAGGGAGTTGAAAAACTGTTTTTT.

V and J are TRBV29-1 and TRBJ2-5; TRBD1 matches 8 bases. Germline-derived CDR1 and CDR2 are SQVTM and ANQGSEA. Unmatched junction bases numbered 4, after V lost 2 bases and J lost 5 bases. The CDR3 consists of 13 residues. The CDR3 here is CSVEPDRGETQYF. The CDR3 DNA is TGCAGCGTTGAACCTGACAGGGGTGAGACCCAGTACTTC.

The table lists this clone with a count of one. The V and J genes are TRBV28 and TRBJ1-1; maybe TRBD1 (6 bases). Trimming cost V 2 bases and J 2 bases, with 15 bases left between them. The V gene's germline CDR1 is MDHEN and CDR2 SYDVKM. The CDR3 totals 16 residues. The CDR3 sequence is CASSLAFPQGNTEAFF. CDR3 bases: TGTGCCAGCAGTTTAGCCTTCCCACAGGGTAACACTGAAGCTTTCTTT.